In this sample, the clone carrying this T cell receptor (beta chain) turned up once. Authors' analysis steps: Nucleated cell counts were estimated from reference gene primer amplification. The data were produced by immunoSEQ multiplex PCR, yet TCRdb's version contains in-frame clones alone and is incomplete. The D gene and trimming were derived from the DNA, and the V and J assignments and clone size from that table. The sample records tens of thousands of clones, roughly 80% being singletons. Germline values: CDR1 LGHNA, CDR2 YNFKEQ. With 4 bases clipped from V and 7 bases from J, the junction kept 6 bases outside the gene matches. The CDR3 is made up of 14 amino acids. This entry belongs to a study of blood T cell repertoires in COVID-19.

Sequences were obtained from peripheral blood. The chain employs TRBV4-2 and TRBJ2-1; TRBD2 aligns across 8 bases. This TCR was recovered from a man between 50 and 59 years old with active COVID-19. The CDR3 DNA reads as TGTGCCAGCAGCCCACAGCGGGAGTTTAATGAGCAGTTCTTC. This encodes CASSPQREFNEQFF.